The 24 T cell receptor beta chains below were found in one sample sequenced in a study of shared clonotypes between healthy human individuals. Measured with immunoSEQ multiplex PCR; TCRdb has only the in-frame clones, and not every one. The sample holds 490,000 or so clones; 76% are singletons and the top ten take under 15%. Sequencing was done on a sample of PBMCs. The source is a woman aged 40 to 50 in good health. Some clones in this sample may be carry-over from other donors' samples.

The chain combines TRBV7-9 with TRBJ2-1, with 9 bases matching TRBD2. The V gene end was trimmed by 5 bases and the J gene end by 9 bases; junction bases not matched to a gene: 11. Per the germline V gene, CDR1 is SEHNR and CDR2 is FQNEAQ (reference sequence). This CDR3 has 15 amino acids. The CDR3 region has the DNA TGTGCCAGCAGCCCCGGCGGTCTAGCGGGATCTGAGCAGTTCTTC. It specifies CASSPGGLAGSEQFF.

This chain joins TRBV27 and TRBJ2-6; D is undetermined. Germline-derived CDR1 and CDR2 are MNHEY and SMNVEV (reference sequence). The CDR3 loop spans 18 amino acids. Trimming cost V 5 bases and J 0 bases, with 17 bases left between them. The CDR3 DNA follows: TGTGCCAGCAGTCCCCCCACTCCGAACCCCTCTGGGGCCAACGTCCTGACTTTC. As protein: CASSPPTPNPSGANVLTF.

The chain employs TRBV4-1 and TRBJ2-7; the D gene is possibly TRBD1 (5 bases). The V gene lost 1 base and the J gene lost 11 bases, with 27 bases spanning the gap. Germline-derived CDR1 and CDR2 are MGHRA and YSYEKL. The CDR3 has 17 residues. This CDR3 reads CASSQVGGAKSGHSEYF. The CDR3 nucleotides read TGCGCCAGCAGCCAAGTTGGTGGGGCCAAATCAGGACATTCGGAGTACTTC.

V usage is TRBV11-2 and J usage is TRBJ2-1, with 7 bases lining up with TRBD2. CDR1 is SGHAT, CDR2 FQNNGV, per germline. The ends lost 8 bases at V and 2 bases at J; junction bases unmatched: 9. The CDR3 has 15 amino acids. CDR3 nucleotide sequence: TGTGCCAGCCTTGGACTAGAGGAGGCCTACAATGAGCAGTTCTTC. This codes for CASLGLEEAYNEQFF.

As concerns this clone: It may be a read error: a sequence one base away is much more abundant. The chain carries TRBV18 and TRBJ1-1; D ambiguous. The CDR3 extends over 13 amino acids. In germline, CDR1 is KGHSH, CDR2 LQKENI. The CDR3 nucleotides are TGTACCAGCTCACCACGGACTGGGTGGGAAGCTTTCTTT. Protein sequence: CTSSPRTGWEAFF.

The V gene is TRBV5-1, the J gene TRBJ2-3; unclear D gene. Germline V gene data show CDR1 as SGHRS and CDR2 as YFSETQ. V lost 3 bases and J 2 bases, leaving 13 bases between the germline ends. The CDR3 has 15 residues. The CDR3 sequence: CASSSPDATTDTQYF. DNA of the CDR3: TGCGCCAGCAGCTCTCCGGACGCCACCACAGATACGCAGTATTTT.

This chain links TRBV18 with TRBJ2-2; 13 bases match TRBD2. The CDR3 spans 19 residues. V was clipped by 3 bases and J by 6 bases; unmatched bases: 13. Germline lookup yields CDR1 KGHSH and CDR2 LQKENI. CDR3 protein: CASSPTRTSGSGFAGELFF. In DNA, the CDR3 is TGTGCCAGCTCACCGACTAGGACTAGCGGGAGTGGTTTCGCCGGGGAGCTGTTTTTT.

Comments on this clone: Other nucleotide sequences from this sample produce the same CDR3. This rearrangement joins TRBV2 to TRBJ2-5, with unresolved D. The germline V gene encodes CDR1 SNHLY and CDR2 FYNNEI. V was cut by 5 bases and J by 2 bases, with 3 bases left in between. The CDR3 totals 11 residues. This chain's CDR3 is CASSPQETQYF. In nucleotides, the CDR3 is TGTGCCAGCAGTCCGCAAGAGACCCAGTACTTC. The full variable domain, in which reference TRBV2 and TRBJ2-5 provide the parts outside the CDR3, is EPEVTQTPSHQVTQMGQEVILRCVPISNHLYFYWYRQILGQKVEFLVSFYNNEISEKSEIFDDQFSVERPDGSNFTLKIRSTKLEDSAMYFCASSPQETQYFGPGTRLLVL.

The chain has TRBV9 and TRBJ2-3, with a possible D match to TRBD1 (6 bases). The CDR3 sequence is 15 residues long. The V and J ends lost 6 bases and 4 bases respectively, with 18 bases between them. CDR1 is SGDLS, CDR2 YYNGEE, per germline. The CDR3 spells CASNKHREGPDTQYF. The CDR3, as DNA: TGTGCCAGCAACAAACACAGGGAAGGTCCAGATACGCAGTATTTT.

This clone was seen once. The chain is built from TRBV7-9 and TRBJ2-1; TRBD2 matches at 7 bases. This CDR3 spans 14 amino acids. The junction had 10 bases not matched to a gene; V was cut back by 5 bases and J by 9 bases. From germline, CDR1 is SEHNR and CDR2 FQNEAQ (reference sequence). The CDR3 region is CASSPGGRASEQFF. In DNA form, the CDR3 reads TGTGCCAGCAGCCCCGGGGGGAGGGCCTCTGAGCAGTTCTTC. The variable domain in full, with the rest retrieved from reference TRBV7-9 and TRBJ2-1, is DTGVSQNPRHKITKRGQNVTFRCDPISEHNRLYWYRQTLGQGPEFLTYFQNEAQLEKSRLLSDRFSAERPKGSFSTLEIQRTEQGDSAMYLCASSPGGRASEQFFGPGTRLTVL.

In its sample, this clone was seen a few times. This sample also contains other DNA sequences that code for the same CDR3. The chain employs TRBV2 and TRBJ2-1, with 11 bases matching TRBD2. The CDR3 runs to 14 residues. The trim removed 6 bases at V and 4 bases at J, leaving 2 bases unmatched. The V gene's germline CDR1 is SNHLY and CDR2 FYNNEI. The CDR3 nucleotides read TGTGCCAGCAGCGGGACTAGCGGTTACAATGAGCAGTTCTTC. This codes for CASSGTSGYNEQFF.

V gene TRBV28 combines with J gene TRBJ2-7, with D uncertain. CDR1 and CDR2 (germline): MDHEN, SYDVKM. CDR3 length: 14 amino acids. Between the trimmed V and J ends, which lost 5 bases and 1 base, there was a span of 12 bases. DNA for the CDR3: TGTGCCAGCAGTCACCAGTGGAAGTCCTACGAGCAGTACTTC. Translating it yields CASSHQWKSYEQYF.

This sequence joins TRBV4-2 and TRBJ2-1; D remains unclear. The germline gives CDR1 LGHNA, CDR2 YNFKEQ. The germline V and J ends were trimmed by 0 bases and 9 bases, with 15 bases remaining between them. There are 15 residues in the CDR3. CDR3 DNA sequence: TGTGCCAGCAGCCAAGAGCCCCTTCTTGATGGTGAGCAGTTCTTC. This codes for CASSQEPLLDGEQFF.

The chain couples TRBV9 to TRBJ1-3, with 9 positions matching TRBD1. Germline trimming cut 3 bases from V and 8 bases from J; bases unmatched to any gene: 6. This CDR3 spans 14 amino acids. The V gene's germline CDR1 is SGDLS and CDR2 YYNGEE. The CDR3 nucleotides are TGTGCCAGCAGCGCGACAGGGGGAAAAGACACCATATATTTT. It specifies CASSATGGKDTIYF.

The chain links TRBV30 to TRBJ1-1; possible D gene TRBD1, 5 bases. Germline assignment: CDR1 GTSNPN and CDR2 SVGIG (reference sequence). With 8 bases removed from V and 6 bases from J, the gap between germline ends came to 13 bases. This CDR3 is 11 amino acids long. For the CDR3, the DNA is TGTGCCGGCGGGACCTCTCCTGAAGCTTTCTTT. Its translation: CAGGTSPEAFF.

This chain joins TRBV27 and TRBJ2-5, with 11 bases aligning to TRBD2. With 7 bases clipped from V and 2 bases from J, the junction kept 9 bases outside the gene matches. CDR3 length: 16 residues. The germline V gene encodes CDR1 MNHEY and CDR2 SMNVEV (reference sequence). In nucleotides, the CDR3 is TGTGCCAGCACCCCCCGACTAGCGGGGCCTCAAGAGACCCAGTACTTC. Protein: CASTPRLAGPQETQYF.

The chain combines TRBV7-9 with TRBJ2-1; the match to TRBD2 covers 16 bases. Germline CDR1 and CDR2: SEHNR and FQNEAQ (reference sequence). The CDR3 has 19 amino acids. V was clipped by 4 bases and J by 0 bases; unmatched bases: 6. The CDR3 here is CASSSPGLAGGSSYNEQFF. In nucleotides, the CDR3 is TGTGCCAGCAGCTCACCGGGACTAGCGGGAGGGAGCTCCTACAATGAGCAGTTCTTC.

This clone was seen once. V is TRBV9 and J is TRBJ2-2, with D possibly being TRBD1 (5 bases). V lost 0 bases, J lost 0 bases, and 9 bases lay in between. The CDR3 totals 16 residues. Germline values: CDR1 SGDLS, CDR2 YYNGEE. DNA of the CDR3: TGTGCCAGCAGCGTAGGGGTGACAGCGAACACCGGGGAGCTGTTTTTT. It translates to CASSVGVTANTGELFF.

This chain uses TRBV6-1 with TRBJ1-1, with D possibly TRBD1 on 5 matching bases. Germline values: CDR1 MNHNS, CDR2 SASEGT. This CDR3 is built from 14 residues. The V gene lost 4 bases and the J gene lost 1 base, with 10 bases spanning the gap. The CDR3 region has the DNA TGTGCCAGCAGTGCCGGGACGGCGAACACTGAAGCTTTCTTT. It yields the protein CASSAGTANTEAFF.

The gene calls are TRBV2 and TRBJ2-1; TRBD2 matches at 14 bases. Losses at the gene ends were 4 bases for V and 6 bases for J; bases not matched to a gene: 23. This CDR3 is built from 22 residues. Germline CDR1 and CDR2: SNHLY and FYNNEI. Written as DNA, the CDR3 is TGTGCCAGCAGTGGACACGGACAACCCGGGACTAGCGGGAGACGGGATCCCAATGAGCAGTTCTTC. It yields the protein CASSGHGQPGTSGRRDPNEQFF.

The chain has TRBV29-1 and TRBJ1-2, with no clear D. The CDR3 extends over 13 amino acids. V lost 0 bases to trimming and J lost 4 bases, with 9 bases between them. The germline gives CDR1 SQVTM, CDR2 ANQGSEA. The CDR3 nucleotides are TGCAGCGTTGAAGACGAATACTCCTATGGCTACACCTTC. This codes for CSVEDEYSYGYTF.

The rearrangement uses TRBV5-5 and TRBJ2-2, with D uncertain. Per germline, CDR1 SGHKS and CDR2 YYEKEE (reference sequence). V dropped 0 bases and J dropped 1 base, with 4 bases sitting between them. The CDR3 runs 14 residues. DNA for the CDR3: TGTGCCAGCAGCTTGGGGCTGAACACCGGGGAGCTGTTTTTT. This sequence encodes CASSLGLNTGELFF.

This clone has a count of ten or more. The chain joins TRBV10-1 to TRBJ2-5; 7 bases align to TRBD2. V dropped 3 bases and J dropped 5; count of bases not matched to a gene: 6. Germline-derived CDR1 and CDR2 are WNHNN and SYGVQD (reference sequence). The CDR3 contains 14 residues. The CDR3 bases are TGCGCCAGCAGTGACCGACTAGCCAGTGAGACCCAGTACTTC. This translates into CASSDRLASETQYF.

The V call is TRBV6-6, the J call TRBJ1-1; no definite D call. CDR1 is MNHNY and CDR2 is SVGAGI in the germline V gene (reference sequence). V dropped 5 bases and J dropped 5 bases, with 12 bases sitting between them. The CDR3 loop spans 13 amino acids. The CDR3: CASSPRLWTEAFF. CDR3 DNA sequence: TGTGCCAGCAGTCCCCGGTTGTGGACTGAAGCTTTCTTT.